The 3 T cell receptor beta chains given below trace back to one sample, sequenced in a study of T-cell reconstitution after alpha-beta-depleted transplantation in children. Using unique molecular identifiers, the investigators prepared the TCRbeta library. TCRdb ran MiXCR on the PCR reads and lists one entry per CDR3 protein. The sample carries hundreds of thousands of distinct CDR3 sequences, approximately 8% recorded once. This specimen was PBMCs, mostly from graft donor cells, taken 180 days after TCRalphabeta/CD19-depleted stem cell transplant. The receptors were sampled from a male patient between 5 and 17 years old who had a stem cell transplant for acute lymphoblastic leukemia, so the T cells may come from the graft donor.

There are many counts of this clonotype. The rearrangement uses TRBV7-3 and TRBJ1-6; 7 nucleotides line up with TRBD1. The CDR3 totals 14 residues. V lost 4 bases to trimming and J lost 7 bases; unmatched junction nucleotides: 4. The germline V gene encodes CDR1 SGHTA and CDR2 FQGTGA. CDR3 bases: TGTGCCAGCAGCTCCGGGACAGCGAATTCACCCCTCCACTTT. Its protein product is CASSSGTANSPLHF.

This clonotype showed up many times. The rearrangement uses TRBV29-1 and TRBJ1-2; a possible D gene is TRBD1 (5 bases). The CDR3 sequence is 15 residues long. The germline V gene encodes CDR1 SQVTM and CDR2 ANQGSEA. Trimming took off 0 bases at V and 4 bases at J, with 15 bases between the two ends. The CDR3 is CSVEEGSSGIYGYTF. The CDR3 bases are TGCAGCGTTGAAGAGGGATCGTCAGGGATCTATGGCTACACCTTC. The full variable domain, with the rest looked up from reference TRBV29-1 and TRBJ1-2, is SAVISQKPSRDICQRGTSLTIQCQVDSQVTMMFWYRQQPGQSLTLIATANQGSEATYESGFVIDKFPISRPNLTFSTLTVSNMSPEDSSIYLCSVEEGSSGIYGYTFGSGTRLTVV.

Ten or more counts support this clonotype. The chain joins TRBV19 to TRBJ2-3, with TRBD2 identical over 8 bases. Germline V gene data show CDR1 as LNHDA and CDR2 as SQIVND (reference sequence). The ends lost 5 bases at V and 1 base at J; junction bases unmatched: 11. The CDR3 runs to 17 residues. The CDR3 DNA sequence: TGTGCCAGTAGTTCTCCCGCCGGGACTAGTCGCACAGATACGCAGTATTTT. Its protein product is CASSSPAGTSRTDTQYF. Using reference TRBV19 and TRBJ2-3 for the parts outside the CDR3, the full variable domain is DGGITQSPKYLFRKEGQNVTLSCEQNLNHDAMYWYRQDPGQGLRLIYYSQIVNDFQKGDIAEGYSVSREKKESFPLTVTSAQKNPTAFYLCASSSPAGTSRTDTQYFGPGTRLTVL.